What follows are 25 T cell receptor beta chains derived from one specimen sequenced in a study of OX40 agonist ivuxolimab in advanced cancers. The assay was immunoSEQ multiplex PCR, and TCRdb's table has in-frame clones only and misses some. The profile covers roughly 86,000 clones, with 90% to 95% appearing a single time and around 1.1% taken by the ten largest. Specimen: CD4+ or CD8+ T cells sorted from blood, collected in a trial of the OX40 agonist ivuxolimab. Receptors originate from an adult with an advanced solid tumor such as melanoma, head and neck, liver or kidney cancer.

The chain employs TRBV4-1 and TRBJ2-7, with D possibly being TRBD1 (5 bases). CDR3 size: 14 residues. With 4 bases removed from V and 0 bases from J, the gap between germline ends came to 10 bases. In germline, CDR1 is MGHRA, CDR2 YSYEKL. For the CDR3, the DNA is TGCGCCAGCAGCCGACAGCTACCCTCCTACGAGCAGTACTTC. Amino acid sequence: CASSRQLPSYEQYF.

This chain joins TRBV5-6 and TRBJ1-5, with TRBD1 matching over 7 bases. After removal of 3 bases from V and 5 bases from J, the junction contained 8 bases not matched to a gene. The CDR3 totals 15 residues. Germline V gene lookup returns CDR1 SGHDT and CDR2 YYEEEE. CDR3 in amino acids: CASSSSGQIYQPQHF. The CDR3 DNA sequence: TGTGCCAGCAGCTCGTCGGGACAGATTTATCAGCCCCAGCATTTT.

The rearrangement joins TRBV18 to TRBJ1-3, with TRBD1 matching 12 bases. The CDR3 has 20 amino acids. V dropped 2 bases and J dropped 0; count of bases not matched to a gene: 11. The germline V gene has CDR1 KGHSH and CDR2 LQKENI. CDR3 DNA sequence: TGTGCCAGCTCACCAACCCCCCGGGACAGGGGGCTCAACTCTGGAAACACCATATATTTT. Its protein is CASSPTPRDRGLNSGNTIYF. The full variable domain, completed using reference TRBV18 and TRBJ1-3, is NAGVMQNPRHLVRRRGQEARLRCSPMKGHSHVYWYRQLPEEGLKFMVYLQKENIIDESGMPKERFSAEFPKEGPSILRIQQVVRGDSAAYFCASSPTPRDRGLNSGNTIYFGEGSWLTVV.

The rearrangement joins TRBV4-3 to TRBJ2-1, with 9 bases that match TRBD2. The V gene's germline CDR1 is LGHNA and CDR2 YSLEER. This CDR3 is built from 14 residues. V lost 0 bases, J lost 9 bases, and 3 bases stayed unmatched. CDR3 DNA: TGCGCCAGCAGCCAAGATATGACTAGCGGTGAGCAGTTCTTC. It codes for CASSQDMTSGEQFF.

In its sample, this clone was seen once. This chain connects TRBV6-1 to TRBJ2-7; D is perhaps TRBD1 or TRBD2 (6 bases each). The CDR3 is 14 residues long. V dropped 5 bases and J dropped 5 bases, with 16 bases sitting between them. Germline CDR1 and CDR2: MNHNS and SASEGT. The DNA for the CDR3 is TGTGCCAGCAGTCCCACCCTGAGGGGGGACGAGCAGTACTTC. This translates into CASSPTLRGDEQYF.

This chain joins TRBV5-4 and TRBJ1-1; D is unclear. Germline V gives CDR1 SGHNT, CDR2 YYREEE (reference sequence). V lost 2 bases, J lost 1 base, and 6 bases lay in between. There are 13 residues in the CDR3. For the CDR3, the DNA is TGTGCCAGCAGCTTTGACCGGAACACTGAAGCTTTCTTT. Translation: CASSFDRNTEAFF.

This chain joins TRBV7-2 and TRBJ2-2, with 10 bases lining up with TRBD2. The CDR3 runs to 15 residues. Germline V gives CDR1 SGHTA, CDR2 FQGNSA. V was clipped by 3 bases and J by 6 bases; unmatched bases: 4. CDR3 sequence reads: CASSFTGLASGELFF. In DNA form, the CDR3 reads TGTGCCAGCAGCTTCACGGGACTAGCGTCCGGGGAGCTGTTTTTT.

The J gene is TRBJ1-1, the V gene TRBV2; D ambiguous. The CDR3 has 13 residues. The germline CDR1 and CDR2 sequences are SNHLY and FYNNEI. Trimming cost V 3 bases and J 1 base, with 6 bases left between them. CDR3 DNA: TGTGCCAGCAGTGATTTGCCGAACACTGAAGCTTTCTTT. Its translation is CASSDLPNTEAFF.

This chain links TRBV27 with TRBJ2-3; D may match TRBD1 or TRBD2 (6 bases each). Trimming removed 3 bases from V and 2 bases from J, with 9 bases in between. The germline CDR1 and CDR2 sequences are MNHEY and SMNVEV (reference sequence). The CDR3 runs to 14 residues. CDR3: CASSFGGYTDTQYF. Here the CDR3 DNA reads TGTGCCAGCAGTTTCGGGGGCTACACAGATACGCAGTATTTT.

The V gene is TRBV6-1, the J gene TRBJ1-2; no firm D call. V was pared by 5 bases and J by 4 bases, with 8 bases between. Germline CDR1 reads MNHNS; CDR2 reads SASEGT. The CDR3 is 12 amino acids. The CDR3 nucleotides are TGTGCCAGCAGTTCCCTCCGCTATGGCTACACCTTC. This encodes CASSSLRYGYTF.

This clone was detected a few times. The V call is TRBV19, the J call TRBJ2-1, with D unresolved. Germline-derived CDR1 and CDR2 are LNHDA and SQIVND (reference sequence). Deletions cut 6 bases from V and 3 bases from J, with 12 bases between. CDR3 length equals 14 residues. CDR3 in amino acids: CASRGGEYYNEQFF. CDR3 coding DNA: TGTGCCAGTAGGGGTGGCGAATACTACAATGAGCAGTTCTTC.

The CDR3 DNA reads TGTGCCAGCAGTTTAAGGGCAGAGATGAACACTGAAGCTTTCTTT. Translation gives CASSLRAEMNTEAFF. The chain combines TRBV27 with TRBJ1-1; no reliable D call. Germline-derived CDR1 and CDR2 are MNHEY and SMNVEV (reference sequence). This CDR3 is 15 amino acids long. V was pared by 2 bases and J by 0 bases, with 10 bases between.

The CDR3 protein is CASSLQSGSEQYF. The CDR3 DNA is TGTGCCAGTAGCCTCCAAAGCGGGAGCGAGCAGTACTTC. The chain carries TRBV19 and TRBJ2-7; TRBD2 matches at 8 bases. The ends lost 6 bases at V and 6 bases at J; junction bases unmatched: 7. The CDR3 has 13 amino acids. CDR1 and CDR2 from the germline V gene are LNHDA and SQIVND (reference sequence).

V gene TRBV18 combines with J gene TRBJ1-1, with 10 nucleotides matching TRBD1. Germline trimming cut 2 bases from V and 5 bases from J; bases unmatched to any gene: 5. Looked up from germline, CDR1 is KGHSH and CDR2 is LQKENI. This CDR3 spans 15 amino acids. The CDR3 region is CASSPRQGAGTEAFF. In DNA, the CDR3 is TGTGCCAGCTCACCAAGACAGGGGGCGGGAACTGAAGCTTTCTTT.

This chain joins TRBV9 and TRBJ1-5; no firm D call. Germline V gene lookup returns CDR1 SGDLS and CDR2 YYNGEE. This CDR3 is 14 amino acids long. The V and J ends lost 2 bases and 0 bases respectively, with 6 bases between them. In DNA, the CDR3 is TGTGCCAGCAGCGTCGGATATAGCAATCAGCCCCAGCATTTT. This sequence encodes CASSVGYSNQPQHF. Filled out from reference TRBV9 and TRBJ1-5, the complete variable domain reads DSGVTQTPKHLITATGQRVTLRCSPRSGDLSVYWYQQSLDQGLQFLIQYYNGEERAKGNILERFSAQQFPDLHSELNLSSLELGDSALYFCASSVGYSNQPQHFGDGTRLSIL.

The J gene is TRBJ2-5, the V gene TRBV5-4; TRBD1 agrees at 9 bases. CDR3 length: 16 amino acids. The germline gives CDR1 SGHNT, CDR2 YYREEE (reference sequence). The trim removed 3 bases at V and 0 bases at J, leaving 6 bases unmatched. The CDR3 loop reads CASSSPGTGYQETQYF. CDR3 bases: TGTGCCAGCAGCTCCCCCGGGACAGGGTACCAAGAGACCCAGTACTTC.

This clone is a singleton in its sample. The J gene is TRBJ1-1, the V gene TRBV11-2; maybe TRBD1 (6 bases). V was pared by 2 bases and J by 6 bases, with 19 bases between. This CDR3 is 16 amino acids long. Germline V gene sequence: CDR1 SGHAT, CDR2 FQNNGV. The CDR3, as DNA: TGTGCCAGCAGCTTAATTATGGGGGGCGAGCTCGCTGAAGCTTTCTTT. Its translation is CASSLIMGGELAEAFF.

V and J are TRBV10-3 and TRBJ1-6; D not certain. The CDR3 spans 13 residues. Germline V CDR1 and CDR2: ENHRY, SYGVKD. V lost 4 bases, J lost 5 bases, and 6 bases lay in between. CDR3 amino acids: CAISGQDNSPLHF. The CDR3 DNA follows: TGTGCCATCAGTGGTCAGGATAATTCACCCCTCCACTTT.

V usage is TRBV28 and J usage is TRBJ2-1; a weak D match, TRBD2 (5 bases). The V and J ends lost 6 bases and 7 bases respectively, with 16 bases between them. This CDR3 is built from 14 residues. Germline assignment: CDR1 MDHEN and CDR2 SYDVKM. CDR3 region: CASSPQRIGNEQFF. CDR3 bases: TGTGCCAGCAGCCCCCAGCGGATAGGTAATGAGCAGTTCTTC.

This clone was counted between two and nine times. The V gene is TRBV19, the J gene TRBJ2-2, with 7 bases fitting TRBD2. The CDR3 sequence is 17 residues long. The V and J ends lost 5 bases and 0 bases, in that order; junction bases with no gene match: 9. Per the germline V gene, CDR1 is LNHDA and CDR2 is SQIVND (reference sequence). The CDR3 protein is CASSQTSHRANTGELFF. In DNA form, the CDR3 reads TGTGCCAGTAGTCAGACTAGCCATAGAGCGAACACCGGGGAGCTGTTTTTT.

The V call is TRBV18, the J call TRBJ1-6, with 12 bases matching TRBD1. This CDR3 spans 17 amino acids. Germline V gene data show CDR1 as KGHSH and CDR2 as LQKENI. J was trimmed by 7 bases and V by 5 bases; bases with no gene match: 9. The CDR3 DNA reads as TGTGCCAGCTCATGGGACAGGGGGCGCCCAGGAAATTCACCCCTCCACTTT. Translation gives CASSWDRGRPGNSPLHF.

The rearrangement joins TRBV6-1 to TRBJ2-5; D remains ambiguous. CDR1 is MNHNS and CDR2 is SASEGT in the germline V gene. The V gene lost 7 bases and the J gene lost 4 bases, with 4 bases spanning the gap. This CDR3 has 10 residues. CDR3 loop: CASNSETQYF. CDR3 bases: TGTGCCAGCAATTCAGAGACCCAGTACTTC.

The CDR3 sequence is CASSLWSFQETQYF. The CDR3 region has the DNA TGTGCCAGCAGCTTGTGGAGTTTTCAAGAGACCCAGTACTTC. The V gene is TRBV5-4, the J gene TRBJ2-5; no clear D. Germline CDR1 SGHNT, CDR2 YYREEE (reference sequence). The germline V and J ends were trimmed by 1 base and 2 bases, with 9 bases remaining between them. The length of the CDR3 is 14 residues.

A single count supports this clone. This CDR3 is CASSSTLNTEAFF. CDR3 sequence (DNA): TGTGCCAGCAGCTCGACACTGAACACTGAAGCTTTCTTT. The chain carries TRBV7-2 and TRBJ1-1; no reliable D call. V lost 4 bases, J lost 0 bases, and 6 bases lay in between. This CDR3 has 13 residues. Germline V gene sequence: CDR1 SGHTA, CDR2 FQGNSA.

The chain couples TRBV2 to TRBJ2-3; D remains unclear. Trimming cost V 4 bases and J 5 bases, with 4 bases left between them. This CDR3 comprises 11 residues. Per germline, CDR1 SNHLY and CDR2 FYNNEI. CDR3 loop: CASSVLDTQYF. The CDR3 DNA reads as TGTGCCAGCAGTGTTTTAGATACGCAGTATTTT.